The clone carrying this T cell receptor (beta chain) was detected a few times. What it recognizes is unknown. One entry per CDR3 protein, called by TCRdb with MiXCR from the RT-PCR reads. Among about 650,000 distinct CDR3 sequences listed, 15% to 19% were seen once. These data come from a study of response to subunit inactivated influenza vaccine. Broader study findings: Each seasonal influenza vaccination, the authors suggested, recruits few new T cells.

Trimming took 6 bases from V and 0 from J; bases not matched to a gene: 3. This CDR3 contains 16 residues. Looked up from germline, CDR1 is MNHNS and CDR2 is SASEGT. Sequenced material: PBMCs from blood, taken less than 13 days after vaccination. The TCR sequence derives from a man over 45 who received an inactivated influenza vaccine. The chain has TRBV6-1 and TRBJ2-4; 12 nucleotides line up with TRBD2. The CDR3 region is CASRGTSGLAKNIQYF. CDR3 bases: TGTGCCAGCAGAGGGACTAGCGGGCTAGCCAAAAACATTCAGTACTTC.